This TCR beta chain was profiled in a study of blood T cell repertoires in COVID-19. Study-wide context: Collection of acute and convalescent COVID-19 samples took place in the United States, Italy and Spain. The cDNA or gDNA used as material had been derived from T cells, B-cell-depleted T cells, or PBMCs.

As handled by the study authors: By means of reference gene primer amplification, nucleated cell counts were estimated. Repertoires were generated with immunoSEQ multiplex PCR, while TCRdb's copy carries only in-frame clones and drops some. The V and J calls and clone size were taken over from that table, and D and trimming were inferred from the DNA. The table records approximately 150,000 clones, 85% to 90% of them present only once. The V gene lost 3 bases and the J gene lost 0 bases, with 9 bases spanning the gap. The CDR3 spans 14 residues. The germline gives CDR1 LNHDA, CDR2 SQIVND (reference sequence).

This TCR derives from a man aged 45-65 years with active or convalescent COVID-19. Sequenced: peripheral blood. The rearrangement links TRBV19 to TRBJ2-7; weak D call: TRBD1 (6 bases). CDR3 amino acids: CASSIDRRSYEQYF. Written as DNA, the CDR3 is TGTGCCAGTAGTATCGACAGGCGCTCCTACGAGCAGTACTTC.